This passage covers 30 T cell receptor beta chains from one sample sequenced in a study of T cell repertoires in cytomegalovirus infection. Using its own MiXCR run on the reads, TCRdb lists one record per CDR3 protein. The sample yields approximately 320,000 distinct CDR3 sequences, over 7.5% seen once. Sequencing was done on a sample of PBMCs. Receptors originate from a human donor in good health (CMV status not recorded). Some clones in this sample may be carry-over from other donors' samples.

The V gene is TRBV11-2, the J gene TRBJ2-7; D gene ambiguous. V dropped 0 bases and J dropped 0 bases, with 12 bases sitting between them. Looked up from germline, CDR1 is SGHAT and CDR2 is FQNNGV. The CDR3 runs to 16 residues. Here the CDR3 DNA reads TGTGCCAGCAGCTTAGAAGGAGTGGGCGGCTCCTACGAGCAGTACTTC. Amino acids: CASSLEGVGGSYEQYF.

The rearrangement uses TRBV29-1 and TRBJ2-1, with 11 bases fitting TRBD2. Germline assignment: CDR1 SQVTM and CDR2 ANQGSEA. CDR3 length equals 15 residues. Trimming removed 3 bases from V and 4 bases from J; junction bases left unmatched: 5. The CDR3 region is CSVERLAGGYNEQFF. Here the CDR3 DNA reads TGCAGCGTTGAGCGCCTAGCGGGGGGTTACAATGAGCAGTTCTTC.

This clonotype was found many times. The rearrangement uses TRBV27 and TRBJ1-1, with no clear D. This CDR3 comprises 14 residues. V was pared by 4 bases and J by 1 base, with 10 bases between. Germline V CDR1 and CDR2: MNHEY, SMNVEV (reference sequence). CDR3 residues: CASSWREGNTEAFF. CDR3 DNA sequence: TGTGCCAGCAGTTGGAGAGAGGGGAACACTGAAGCTTTCTTT.

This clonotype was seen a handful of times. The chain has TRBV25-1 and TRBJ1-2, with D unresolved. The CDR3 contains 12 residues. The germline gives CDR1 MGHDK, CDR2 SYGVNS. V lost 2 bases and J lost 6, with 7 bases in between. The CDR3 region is CASSEVPDGYTF. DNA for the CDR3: TGTGCCAGCAGTGAAGTTCCGGATGGCTACACCTTC.

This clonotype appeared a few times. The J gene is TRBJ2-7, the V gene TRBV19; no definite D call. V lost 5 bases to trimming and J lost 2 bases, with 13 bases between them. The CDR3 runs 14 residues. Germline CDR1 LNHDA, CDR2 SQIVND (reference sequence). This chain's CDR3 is CASSEFRGAYEQYF. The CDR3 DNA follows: TGTGCCAGTAGTGAGTTCCGTGGGGCCTACGAGCAGTACTTC.

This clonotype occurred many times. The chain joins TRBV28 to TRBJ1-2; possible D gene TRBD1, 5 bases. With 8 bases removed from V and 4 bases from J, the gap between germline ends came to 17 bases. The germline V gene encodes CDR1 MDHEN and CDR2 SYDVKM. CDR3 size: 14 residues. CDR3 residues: CASGEQQGIYGYTF. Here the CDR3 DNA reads TGTGCCAGCGGGGAACAGCAGGGCATCTATGGCTACACCTTC.

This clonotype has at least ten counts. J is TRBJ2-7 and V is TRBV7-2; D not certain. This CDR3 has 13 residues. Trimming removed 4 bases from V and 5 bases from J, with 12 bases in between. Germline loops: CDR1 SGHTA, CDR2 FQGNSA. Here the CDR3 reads CASSSAYGHEQYF. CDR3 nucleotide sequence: TGTGCCAGCAGCTCCGCCTATGGACACGAGCAGTACTTC. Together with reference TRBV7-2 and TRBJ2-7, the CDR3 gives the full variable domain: GAGVSQSPSNKVTEKGKDVELRCDPISGHTALYWYRQSLGQGLEFLIYFQGNSAPDKSGLPSDRFSAERTGGSVSTLTIQRTQQEDSAVYLCASSSAYGHEQYFGPGTRLTVT.

The CDR3 nucleotides read TGTGCCAGCAGCTTCGGACTAGCGGGCCCAGAGACCCAGTACTTC. Translating it yields CASSFGLAGPETQYF. The chain joins TRBV7-6 to TRBJ2-5; 11 bases agree with TRBD2. Per the germline V gene, CDR1 is SGHVS and CDR2 is FNYEAQ. V was pared by 3 bases and J by 4 bases, with 4 bases of the junction left unmatched. This CDR3 is built from 15 residues. Full variable domain (rest looked up from reference TRBV7-6 and TRBJ2-5): GAGVSQSPRYKVTKRGQDVALRCDPISGHVSLYWYRQALGQGPEFLTYFNYEAQQDKSGLPNDRFSAERPEGSISTLTIQRTEQRDSAMYRCASSFGLAGPETQYFGPGTRLLVL.

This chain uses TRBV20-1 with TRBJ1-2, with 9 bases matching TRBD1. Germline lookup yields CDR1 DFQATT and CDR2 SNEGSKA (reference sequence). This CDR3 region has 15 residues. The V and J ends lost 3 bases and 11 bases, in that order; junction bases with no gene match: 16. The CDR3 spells CSASRPRDRVSSYTF. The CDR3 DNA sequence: TGCAGTGCTAGCCGACCCCGGGACAGGGTTTCCTCGTACACCTTC.

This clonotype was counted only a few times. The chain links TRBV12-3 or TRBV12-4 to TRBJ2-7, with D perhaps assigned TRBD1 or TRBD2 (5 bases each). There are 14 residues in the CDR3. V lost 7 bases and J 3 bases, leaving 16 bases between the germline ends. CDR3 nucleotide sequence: TGTGCCAGCACCGTAGCCGGGGCCCGCTACGAGCAGTACTTC. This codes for CASTVAGARYEQYF.

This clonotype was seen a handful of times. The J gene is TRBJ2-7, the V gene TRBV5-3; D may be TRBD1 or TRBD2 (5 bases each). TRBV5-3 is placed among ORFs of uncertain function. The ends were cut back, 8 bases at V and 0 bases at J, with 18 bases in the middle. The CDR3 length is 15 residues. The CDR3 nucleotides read TGTGCCAGCAGCCCCCCGGGACGGCCCTCCTACGAGCAGTACTTC. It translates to CASSPPGRPSYEQYF.

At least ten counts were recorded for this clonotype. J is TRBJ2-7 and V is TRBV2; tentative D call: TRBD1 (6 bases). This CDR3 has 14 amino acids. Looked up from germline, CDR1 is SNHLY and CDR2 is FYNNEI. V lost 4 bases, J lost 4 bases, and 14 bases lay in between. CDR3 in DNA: TGTGCCAGCAGTGGAACAGGGCGGAGGTACGAGCAGTACTTC. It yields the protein CASSGTGRRYEQYF.

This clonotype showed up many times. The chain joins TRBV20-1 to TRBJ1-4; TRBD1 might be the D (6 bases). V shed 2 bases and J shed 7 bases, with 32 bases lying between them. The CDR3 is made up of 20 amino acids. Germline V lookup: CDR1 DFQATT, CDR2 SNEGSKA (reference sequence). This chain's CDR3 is CSARKPTPVPGQYSGEKLFF. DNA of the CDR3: TGCAGTGCTAGAAAACCGACGCCGGTCCCGGGACAATATTCCGGTGAAAAACTGTTTTTT.

Here the CDR3 DNA reads TGTGCCACCAGCAGAGCTGCGCCTGGGGAGACCCAGTACTTC. Translated, it gives CATSRAAPGETQYF. V is TRBV15 and J is TRBJ2-5; D gene uncertain. The V gene lost 1 base and the J gene lost 5 bases, with 11 bases spanning the gap. The CDR3 sequence is 14 residues long. Germline V gene lookup returns CDR1 LNHNV and CDR2 YYDKDF (reference sequence).

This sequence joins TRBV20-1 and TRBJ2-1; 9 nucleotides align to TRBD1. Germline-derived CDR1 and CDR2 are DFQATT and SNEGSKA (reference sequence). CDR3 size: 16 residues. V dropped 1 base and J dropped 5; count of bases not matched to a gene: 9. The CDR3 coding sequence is TGCAGTGCTAGAGGGGGCCCCGGGACAGGGAACAATGAGCAGTTCTTC. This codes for CSARGGPGTGNNEQFF.

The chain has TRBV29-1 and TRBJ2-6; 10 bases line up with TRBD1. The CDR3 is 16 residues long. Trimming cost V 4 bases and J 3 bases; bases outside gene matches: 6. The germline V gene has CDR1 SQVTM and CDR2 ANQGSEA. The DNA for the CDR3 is TGCAGCGTTGTCTCGACAGGGGGCGGTGGGGCCAACGTCCTGACTTTC. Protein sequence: CSVVSTGGGGANVLTF.

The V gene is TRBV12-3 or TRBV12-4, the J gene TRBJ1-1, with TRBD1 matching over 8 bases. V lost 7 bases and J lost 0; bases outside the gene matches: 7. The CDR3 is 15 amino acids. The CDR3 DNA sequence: TGTGCCAGCAAGGGACAGGCACTTTTGAACACTGAAGCTTTCTTT. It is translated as CASKGQALLNTEAFF.

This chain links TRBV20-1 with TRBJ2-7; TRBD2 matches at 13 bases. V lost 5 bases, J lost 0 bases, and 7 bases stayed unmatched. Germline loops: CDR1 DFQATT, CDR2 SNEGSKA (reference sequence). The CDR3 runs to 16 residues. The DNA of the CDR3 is TGCAGTGCTGCCGGGACTAGCGGGGCAAGCTCCTACGAGCAGTACTTC. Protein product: CSAAGTSGASSYEQYF.

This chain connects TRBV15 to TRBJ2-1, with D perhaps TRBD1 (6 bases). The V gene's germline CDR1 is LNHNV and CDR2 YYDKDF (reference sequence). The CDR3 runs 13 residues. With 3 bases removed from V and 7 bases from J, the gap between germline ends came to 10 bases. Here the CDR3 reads CATSRPGTNEQFF. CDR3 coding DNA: TGTGCCACCAGCAGGCCGGGGACAAATGAGCAGTTCTTC. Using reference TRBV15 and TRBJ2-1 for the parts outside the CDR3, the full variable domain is DAMVIQNPRYQVTQFGKPVTLSCSQTLNHNVMYWYQQKSSQAPKLLFHYYDKDFNNEADTPDNFQSRRPNTSFCFLDIRSPGLGDTAMYLCATSRPGTNEQFFGPGTRLTVL.

The CDR3 region is CASFGAAMNTEAFF. Here the CDR3 DNA reads TGTGCCAGCTTCGGGGCAGCCATGAACACTGAAGCTTTCTTT. The V and J genes are TRBV6-2 or TRBV6-3 and TRBJ1-1; possible D gene TRBD1, 5 bases. Per the germline V gene, CDR1 is MNHEY and CDR2 is SVGEGT. V lost 8 bases and J lost 0, with 13 bases in between. The CDR3 loop spans 14 amino acids.

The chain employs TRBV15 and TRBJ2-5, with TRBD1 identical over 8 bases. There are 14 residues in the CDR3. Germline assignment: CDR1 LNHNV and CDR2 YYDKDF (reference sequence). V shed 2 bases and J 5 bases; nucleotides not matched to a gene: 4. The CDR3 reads CATSRTGGEETQYF. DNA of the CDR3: TGTGCCACCAGCAGAACAGGGGGAGAGGAGACCCAGTACTTC.

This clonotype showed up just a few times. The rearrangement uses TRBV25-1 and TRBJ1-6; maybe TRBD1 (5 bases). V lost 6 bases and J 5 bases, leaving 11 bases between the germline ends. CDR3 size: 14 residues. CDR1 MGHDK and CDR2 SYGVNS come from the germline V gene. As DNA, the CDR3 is TGTGCCAGCAGGCGGGACCCAGATAATTCACCCCTCCACTTT. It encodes CASRRDPDNSPLHF.

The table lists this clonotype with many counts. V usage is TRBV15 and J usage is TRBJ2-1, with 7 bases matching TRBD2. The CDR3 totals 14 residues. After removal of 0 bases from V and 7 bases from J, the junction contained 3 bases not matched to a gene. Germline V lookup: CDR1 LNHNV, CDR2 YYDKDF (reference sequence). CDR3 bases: TGTGCCACCAGCAGAGAGGCGGGAGCGAATGAGCAGTTCTTC. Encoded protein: CATSREAGANEQFF.

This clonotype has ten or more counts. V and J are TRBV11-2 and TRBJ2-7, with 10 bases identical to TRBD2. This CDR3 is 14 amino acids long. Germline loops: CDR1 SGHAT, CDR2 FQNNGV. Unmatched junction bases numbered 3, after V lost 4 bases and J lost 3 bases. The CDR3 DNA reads TGTGCCAGCAGCTCACTAGCGGGAATCTACGAGCAGTACTTC. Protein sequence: CASSSLAGIYEQYF.

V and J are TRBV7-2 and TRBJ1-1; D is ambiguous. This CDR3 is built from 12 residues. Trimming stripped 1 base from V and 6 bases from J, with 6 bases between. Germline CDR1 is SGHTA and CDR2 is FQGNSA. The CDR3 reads CASSLGSAEAFF. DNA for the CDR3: TGTGCCAGCAGCTTAGGTTCCGCTGAAGCTTTCTTT.

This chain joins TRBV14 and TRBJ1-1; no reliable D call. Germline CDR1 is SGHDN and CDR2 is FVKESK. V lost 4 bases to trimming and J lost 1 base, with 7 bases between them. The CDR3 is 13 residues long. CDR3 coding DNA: TGTGCCAGCAGCCGGTTTAGGAACACTGAAGCTTTCTTT. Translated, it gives CASSRFRNTEAFF. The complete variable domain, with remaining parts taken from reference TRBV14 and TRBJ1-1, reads EAGVTQFPSHSVIEKGQTVTLRCDPISGHDNLYWYRRVMGKEIKFLLHFVKESKQDESGMPNNRFLAERTGGTYSTLKVQPAELEDSGVYFCASSRFRNTEAFFGQGTRLTVV.

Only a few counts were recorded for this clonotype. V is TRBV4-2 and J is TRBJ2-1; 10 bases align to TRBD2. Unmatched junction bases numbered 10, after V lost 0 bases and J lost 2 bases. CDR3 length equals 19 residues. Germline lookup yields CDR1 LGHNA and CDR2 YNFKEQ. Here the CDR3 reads CASSQDPHLAGDAYNEQFF. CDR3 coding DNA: TGTGCCAGCAGCCAAGATCCCCATCTAGCGGGGGACGCCTACAATGAGCAGTTCTTC.

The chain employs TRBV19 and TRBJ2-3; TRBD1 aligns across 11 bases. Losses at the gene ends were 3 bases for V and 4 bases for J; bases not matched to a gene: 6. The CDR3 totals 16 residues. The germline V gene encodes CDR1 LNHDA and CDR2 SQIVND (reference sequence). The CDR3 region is CASSIGGQGGPDTQYF. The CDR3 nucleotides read TGTGCCAGTAGTATCGGGGGACAGGGGGGCCCAGATACGCAGTATTTT.

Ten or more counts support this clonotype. Written as DNA, the CDR3 is TGTGCCAGCAGCCGCACAGGGGGCGGGCGTCAGCCCCAGCATTTT. This codes for CASSRTGGGRQPQHF. The chain uses TRBV7-9 and TRBJ1-5; 9 bases are a match to TRBD1. CDR1 is SEHNR and CDR2 is FQNEAQ in the germline V gene (reference sequence). The CDR3 has 15 residues. Trimming at V came to 5 bases and at J to 6 bases, leaving 8 bases not matched to a gene.

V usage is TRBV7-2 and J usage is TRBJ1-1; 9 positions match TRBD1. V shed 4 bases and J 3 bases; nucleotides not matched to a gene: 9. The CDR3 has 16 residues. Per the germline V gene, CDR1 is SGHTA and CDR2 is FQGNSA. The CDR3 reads CASSSGTGNAYTEAFF. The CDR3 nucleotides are TGTGCCAGCAGCTCCGGGACAGGGAATGCTTACACTGAAGCTTTCTTT.